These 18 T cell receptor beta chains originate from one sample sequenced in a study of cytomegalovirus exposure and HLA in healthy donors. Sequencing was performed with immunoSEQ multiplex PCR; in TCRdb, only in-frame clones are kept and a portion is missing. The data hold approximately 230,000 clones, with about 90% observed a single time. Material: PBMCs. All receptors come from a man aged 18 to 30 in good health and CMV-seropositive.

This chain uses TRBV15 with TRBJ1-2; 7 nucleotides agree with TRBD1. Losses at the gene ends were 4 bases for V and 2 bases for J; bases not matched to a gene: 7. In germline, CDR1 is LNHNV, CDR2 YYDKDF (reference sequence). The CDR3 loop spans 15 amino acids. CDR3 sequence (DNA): TGTGCCACCAGCAAACGACAGGGCTACAACTATGGCTACACCTTC. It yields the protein CATSKRQGYNYGYTF.

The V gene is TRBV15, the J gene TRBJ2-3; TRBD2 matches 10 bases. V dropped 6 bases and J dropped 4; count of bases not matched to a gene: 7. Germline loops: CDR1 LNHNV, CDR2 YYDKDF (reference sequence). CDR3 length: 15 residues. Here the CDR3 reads CATSPGTSAADTQYF. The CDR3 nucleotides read TGTGCCACCAGTCCCGGGACTAGCGCTGCAGATACGCAGTATTTT.

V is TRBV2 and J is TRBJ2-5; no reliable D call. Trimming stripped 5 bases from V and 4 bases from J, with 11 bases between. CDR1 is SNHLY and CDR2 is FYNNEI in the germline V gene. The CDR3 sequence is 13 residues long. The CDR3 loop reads CASSYVVGETQYF. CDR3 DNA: TGTGCCAGCAGTTATGTGGTTGGAGAGACCCAGTACTTC.

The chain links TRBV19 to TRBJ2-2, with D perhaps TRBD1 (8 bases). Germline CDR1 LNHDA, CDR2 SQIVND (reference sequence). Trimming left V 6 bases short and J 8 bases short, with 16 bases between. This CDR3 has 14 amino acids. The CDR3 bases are TGTGCCAGTAGACAAGGACAGGGAGGGGGGGAGCTGTTTTTT. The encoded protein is CASRQGQGGGELFF.

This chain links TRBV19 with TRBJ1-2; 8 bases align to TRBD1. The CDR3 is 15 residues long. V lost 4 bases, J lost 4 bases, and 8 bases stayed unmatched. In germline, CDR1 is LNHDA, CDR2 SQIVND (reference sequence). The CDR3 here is CASSTRTGIGYGYTF. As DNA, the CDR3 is TGTGCCAGTAGTACCCGGACAGGGATCGGCTATGGCTACACCTTC.

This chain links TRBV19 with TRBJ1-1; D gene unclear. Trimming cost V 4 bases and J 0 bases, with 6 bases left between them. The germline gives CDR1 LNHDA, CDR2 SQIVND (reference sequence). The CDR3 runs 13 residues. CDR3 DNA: TGTGCCAGTAGTAAAAGCATGAACACTGAAGCTTTCTTT. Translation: CASSKSMNTEAFF.

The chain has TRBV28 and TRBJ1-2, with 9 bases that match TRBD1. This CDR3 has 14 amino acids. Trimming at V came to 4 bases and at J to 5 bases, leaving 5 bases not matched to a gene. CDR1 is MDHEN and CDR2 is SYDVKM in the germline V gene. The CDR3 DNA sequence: TGTGCCAGCAGTTCTCCCGGGACAGGGTATGGCTACACCTTC. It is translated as CASSSPGTGYGYTF.

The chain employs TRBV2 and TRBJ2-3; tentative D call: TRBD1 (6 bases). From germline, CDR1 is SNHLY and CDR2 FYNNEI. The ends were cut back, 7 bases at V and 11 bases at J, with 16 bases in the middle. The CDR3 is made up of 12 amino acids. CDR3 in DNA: TGTGCCAGCATTGGGGATGGCAGGGGGCAGTATTTT. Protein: CASIGDGRGQYF.

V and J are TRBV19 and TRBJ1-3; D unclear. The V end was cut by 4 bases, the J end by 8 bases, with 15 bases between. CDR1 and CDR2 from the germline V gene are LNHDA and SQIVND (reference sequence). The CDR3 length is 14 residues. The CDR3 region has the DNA TGTGCCAGTAGTACACCGGACTTCGAGCACACCATATATTTT. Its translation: CASSTPDFEHTIYF.

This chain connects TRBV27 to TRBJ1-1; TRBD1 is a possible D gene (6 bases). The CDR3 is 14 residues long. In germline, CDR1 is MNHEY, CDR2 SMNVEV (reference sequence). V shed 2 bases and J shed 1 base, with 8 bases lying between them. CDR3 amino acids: CASSLQGRNTEAFF. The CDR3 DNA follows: TGTGCCAGCAGTTTACAGGGGAGGAACACTGAAGCTTTCTTT.

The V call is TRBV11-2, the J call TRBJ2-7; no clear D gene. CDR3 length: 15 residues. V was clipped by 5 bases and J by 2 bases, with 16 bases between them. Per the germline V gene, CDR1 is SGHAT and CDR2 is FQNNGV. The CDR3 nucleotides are TGTGCCAGCAGCCAAGATCCTGGCGCCGCCTACGAGCAGTACTTC. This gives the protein CASSQDPGAAYEQYF. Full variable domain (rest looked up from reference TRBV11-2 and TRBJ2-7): EAGVAQSPRYKIIEKRQSVAFWCNPISGHATLYWYQQILGQGPKLLIQFQNNGVVDDSQLPKDRFSAERLKGVDSTLKIQPAKLEDSAVYLCASSQDPGAAYEQYFGPGTRLTVT.

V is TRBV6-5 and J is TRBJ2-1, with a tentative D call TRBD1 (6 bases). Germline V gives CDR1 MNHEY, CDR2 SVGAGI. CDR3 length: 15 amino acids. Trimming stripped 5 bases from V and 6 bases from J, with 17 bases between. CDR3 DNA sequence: TGTGCCAGCAGTAAATCGTACAGGGTTGGCAATGAGCAGTTCTTC. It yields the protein CASSKSYRVGNEQFF.

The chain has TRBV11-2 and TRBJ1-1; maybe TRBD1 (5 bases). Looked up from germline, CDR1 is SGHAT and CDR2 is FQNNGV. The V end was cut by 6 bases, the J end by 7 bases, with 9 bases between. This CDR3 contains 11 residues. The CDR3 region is CASRRGGEAFF. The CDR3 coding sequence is TGTGCCAGCAGACGCGGGGGTGAAGCTTTCTTT.

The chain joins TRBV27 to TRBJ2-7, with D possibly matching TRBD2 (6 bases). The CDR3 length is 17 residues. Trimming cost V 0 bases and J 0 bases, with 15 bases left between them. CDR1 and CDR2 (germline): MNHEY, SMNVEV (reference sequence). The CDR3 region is CASSLSSPGGSSYEQYF. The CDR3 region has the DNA TGTGCCAGCAGTTTATCGTCTCCCGGGGGTAGCTCCTACGAGCAGTACTTC.

The CDR3 nucleotides read TGCGCCAGCAGCTTGTCCGAGCGACTAGCGGGAAAGAAGACCTACAATGAGCAGTTCTTC. Translating it yields CASSLSERLAGKKTYNEQFF. The J gene is TRBJ2-1, the V gene TRBV5-1; 11 bases line up with TRBD2. Trimming removed 1 base from V and 2 bases from J; junction bases left unmatched: 14. The CDR3 spans 20 residues. Germline V gene lookup returns CDR1 SGHRS and CDR2 YFSETQ.

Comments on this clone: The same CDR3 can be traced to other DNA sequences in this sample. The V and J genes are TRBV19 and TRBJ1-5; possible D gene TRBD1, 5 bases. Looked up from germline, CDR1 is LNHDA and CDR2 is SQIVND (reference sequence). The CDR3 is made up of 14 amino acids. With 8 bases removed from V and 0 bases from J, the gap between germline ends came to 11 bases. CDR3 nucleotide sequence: TGTGCCAGTTCGGTCAGGGATAGCAATCAGCCCCAGCATTTT. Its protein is CASSVRDSNQPQHF.

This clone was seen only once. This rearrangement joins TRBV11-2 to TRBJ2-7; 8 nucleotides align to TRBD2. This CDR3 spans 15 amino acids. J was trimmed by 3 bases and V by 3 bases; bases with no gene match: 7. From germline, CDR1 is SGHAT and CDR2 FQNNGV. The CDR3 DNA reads TGTGCCAGCAGCTTCGGGGGGGGTCGGGACTACGAGCAGTACTTC. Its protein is CASSFGGGRDYEQYF.

CDR3 protein: CASSSNSLGGTEAFF. DNA for the CDR3: TGTGCCAGCAGCTCCAATAGTCTAGGGGGTACTGAAGCTTTCTTT. The rearrangement links TRBV5-6 to TRBJ1-1; tentatively, D is TRBD1 (6 bases). Trimming cost V 3 bases and J 5 bases, with 17 bases left between them. CDR1 and CDR2 (germline): SGHDT, YYEEEE. The CDR3 length is 15 residues.